The 20 T cell receptor beta chains in this list originate from one sample, sequenced in a study of cytotoxic CD8 clonotypes in ibrutinib-treated CLL (dated by TCRdb to 2020 to 2022). The library was built by means of the immunoSEQ multiplex PCR assay. In its TCRdb copy, this immuneACCESS table keeps in-frame sequences only and misses some clones. Where compared with another copy, unresolved V genes explain less than half of these, and the others have no known cause. The sample profile shows 25,000 to 30,000 clones; approximately 62% of them were found once. The ten largest clones add up to roughly 5.1% of the sample. The sample consisted of PBMCs, taken before ibrutinib treatment. The receptor source for this set is a human donor with chronic lymphocytic leukemia.

The V and J genes are TRBV18 and TRBJ2-5; 14 positions agree with TRBD2. This CDR3 comprises 18 residues. The V segment lost 1 base and the J segment 3 bases; nucleotides outside the gene matches: 7. CDR1 and CDR2 from the germline V gene are KGHSH and LQKENI. This CDR3 reads CASSPRQTSGGAEETQYF. CDR3 DNA: TGTGCCAGCTCACCACGGCAGACTAGCGGGGGGGCTGAAGAGACCCAGTACTTC.

The rearrangement links TRBV5-5 to TRBJ2-1, with D perhaps being TRBD1 or TRBD2 (5 bases each). Trimming left V 7 bases short and J 4 bases short, with 12 bases between. Germline-derived CDR1 and CDR2 are SGHKS and YYEKEE (reference sequence). The CDR3 is 13 residues long. The CDR3 DNA sequence: TGTGCCAGCCTTCAGGGACCTTACAATGAGCAGTTCTTC. Translating gives CASLQGPYNEQFF.

This clone was found a few times. The rearrangement uses TRBV2 and TRBJ2-2; 10 nucleotides align to TRBD2. V shed 7 bases and J 3 bases; nucleotides not matched to a gene: 5. The germline gives CDR1 SNHLY, CDR2 FYNNEI. The CDR3 consists of 15 residues. This CDR3 is CASNLAGGDTGELFF. Written as DNA, the CDR3 is TGTGCCAGCAACTTAGCGGGAGGAGACACCGGGGAGCTGTTTTTT.

The rearrangement joins TRBV12-5 to TRBJ2-7, with TRBD2 identical over 7 bases. The J segment lost 2 bases and the V segment lost 2 bases, leaving 6 bases of the junction unmatched. Germline V gene sequence: CDR1 LGHNT, CDR2 FRNRAP. CDR3 length: 15 amino acids. The CDR3 loop is CASGLRAGVAYEQYF. For the CDR3, the DNA is TGTGCTAGTGGTTTGAGGGCGGGGGTAGCCTACGAGCAGTACTTC.

The chain couples TRBV27 to TRBJ2-1; D is ambiguous. Germline CDR1 and CDR2: MNHEY and SMNVEV (reference sequence). The CDR3 is 14 residues long. Trimming removed 3 bases from V and 2 bases from J, with 8 bases in between. The CDR3 coding sequence is TGTGCCAGCAGTTTTCACTCGACCTACAATGAGCAGTTCTTC. This translates into CASSFHSTYNEQFF.

The chain recombines TRBV13 with TRBJ2-7, with 7 bases aligning to TRBD1. The CDR3 length is 14 residues. Germline assignment: CDR1 PRHDT and CDR2 FYEKMQ (reference sequence). Unmatched junction bases numbered 5, after V lost 0 bases and J lost 6 bases. In nucleotides, the CDR3 is TGTGCCAGCAGCTTAGGGACAGGGAGACGCGAGCAGTACTTC. Protein: CASSLGTGRREQYF.

V and J are TRBV6-5 and TRBJ2-7; TRBD1 aligns across 12 bases. Trimming took 8 bases from V and 7 from J; bases not matched to a gene: 9. Germline V gene lookup returns CDR1 MNHEY and CDR2 SVGAGI. This CDR3 has 14 amino acids. CDR3 region: CASGHGTGGREQYF. The CDR3 DNA reads as TGTGCCAGCGGGCACGGGACAGGGGGCCGGGAGCAGTACTTC.

This clone was seen more than once but under ten times. The rearrangement uses TRBV7-9 and TRBJ2-3; D is undetermined. The ends were cut back, 0 bases at V and 3 bases at J, with 16 bases in the middle. Germline CDR1 SEHNR, CDR2 FQNEAQ (reference sequence). The CDR3 length is 17 residues. CDR3: CASSLAVGFGSTDTQYF. The CDR3 DNA follows: TGTGCCAGCAGCTTAGCGGTGGGCTTCGGGTCGACAGATACGCAGTATTTT.

The gene calls are TRBV6-1 and TRBJ1-1, with 8 nucleotides matching TRBD1. From germline, CDR1 is MNHNS and CDR2 SASEGT. With V trimmed by 2 bases and J by 11 bases, 7 bases remained unmatched. CDR3 length equals 13 residues. CDR3 amino acids: CASSELQGALAFF. The CDR3 DNA follows: TGTGCCAGCAGTGAACTCCAGGGGGCGTTGGCTTTCTTT.

The V gene is TRBV13, the J gene TRBJ1-6; 8 bases map to TRBD1. CDR1 and CDR2 (germline): PRHDT, FYEKMQ (reference sequence). V was clipped by 5 bases and J by 1 base; unmatched bases: 4. The CDR3 length is 16 residues. This chain's CDR3 is CASSIDRGSYNSPLHF. CDR3 coding DNA: TGTGCCAGCAGCATAGACAGGGGATCCTATAATTCACCCCTCCACTTT.

This chain joins TRBV4-1 and TRBJ2-5; tentatively, D is TRBD1 (5 bases). Looked up from germline, CDR1 is MGHRA and CDR2 is YSYEKL. Trimming cost V 0 bases and J 4 bases, with 9 bases left between them. The CDR3 covers 14 residues. Written as DNA, the CDR3 is TGCGCCAGCAGCCAAGACAGGGCCCGAGAGACCCAGTACTTC. Its translation is CASSQDRARETQYF.

The chain links TRBV5-1 to TRBJ2-3; D is possibly TRBD1 (8 bases). V was cut by 0 bases and J by 2 bases, with 13 bases left in between. The length of the CDR3 is 16 residues. Germline lookup yields CDR1 SGHRS and CDR2 YFSETQ. This chain's CDR3 is CASSLATGGVTDTQYF. CDR3 nucleotides: TGCGCCAGCAGCTTGGCCACAGGGGGGGTCACAGATACGCAGTATTTT.

A single count supports this clone. The V and J genes are TRBV5-1 and TRBJ1-1; tentatively, D is TRBD1 (6 bases). Germline CDR1 reads SGHRS; CDR2 reads YFSETQ. V was shortened by 3 bases and J by 5 bases, with 11 bases between the two germline ends. CDR3 size: 13 residues. The CDR3 loop reads CASSYAGETEAFF. CDR3 coding DNA: TGCGCCAGCAGCTACGCAGGGGAGACTGAAGCTTTCTTT.

V usage is TRBV19 and J usage is TRBJ1-2; D is perhaps TRBD1 (5 bases). Germline loops: CDR1 LNHDA, CDR2 SQIVND (reference sequence). The CDR3 extends over 16 amino acids. V lost 7 bases, J lost 4 bases, and 22 bases lay in between. Here the CDR3 reads CASTTNILQALYGYTF. The CDR3 DNA reads TGTGCCAGTACCACAAATATATTACAGGCCCTCTATGGCTACACCTTC.

The table lists this clone with a few counts. The chain carries TRBV6-5 and TRBJ2-2; 8 nucleotides match TRBD1. V gave up 10 bases and J gave up 5 bases; unmatched junction bases: 3. The length of the CDR3 is 12 residues. Germline-derived CDR1 and CDR2 are MNHEY and SVGAGI. The CDR3 spells CANHRGTGELFF. The CDR3 DNA reads as TGTGCCAACCACAGGGGGACCGGGGAGCTGTTTTTT.

The chain recombines TRBV29-1 with TRBJ1-2, with 7 positions matching TRBD1. The CDR3 runs 12 residues. Germline CDR1 is SQVTM and CDR2 is ANQGSEA. After removal of 6 bases from V and 7 bases from J, the junction contained 8 bases not matched to a gene. This CDR3 reads CSVRGQGSGYTF. Here the CDR3 DNA reads TGCAGCGTAAGGGGGCAGGGGTCTGGCTACACCTTC.

The chain uses TRBV6-1 and TRBJ1-3; TRBD1 agrees at 7 bases. CDR3 size: 14 residues. J gave up 0 bases and V 10 bases, and 6 bases lay outside the gene matches. In germline, CDR1 is MNHNS, CDR2 SASEGT. The CDR3 reads CATLRDSSGNTIYF. CDR3 DNA: TGTGCCACCCTTCGGGACAGCTCTGGAAACACCATATATTTT.

CDR3 sequence (DNA): TGCGCCAGCAGCTTGGTGGGCAGAGGGGAGCTGTTTTTT. Encoded protein: CASSLVGRGELFF. The V and J genes are TRBV5-1 and TRBJ2-2, with D unclear. The germline gives CDR1 SGHRS, CDR2 YFSETQ. Trimming cost V 0 bases and J 8 bases, with 8 bases left between them. This CDR3 region has 13 residues.

The chain is built from TRBV15 and TRBJ1-3; 8 nucleotides align to TRBD1. Germline V CDR1 and CDR2: LNHNV, YYDKDF (reference sequence). The V and J ends lost 4 bases and 1 base, in that order; junction bases with no gene match: 6. This CDR3 is 16 amino acids long. The CDR3 DNA is TGTGCCACCAGCATAGGACAGGGAGAGTCTGGAAACACCATATATTTT. Translated: CATSIGQGESGNTIYF.

The CDR3 sequence: CATSRGVVEQFF. DNA for the CDR3: TGTGCCACCAGCAGAGGCGTAGTTGAGCAGTTCTTC. J is TRBJ2-1 and V is TRBV15, with no clear D. The germline gives CDR1 LNHNV, CDR2 YYDKDF (reference sequence). This CDR3 is built from 12 residues. The ends were cut back, 1 base at V and 9 bases at J, with 7 bases in the middle.